This entry describes one T cell receptor beta chain. Its antigen is still unknown. These data belong to a study of cytomegalovirus exposure and HLA in healthy donors. Study-wide results and limits: First-cohort TCR clusters tended to co-occur in the approximately 110 validation repertoires, a later analysis found. Researchers catalogued 164 TCR beta chains as cytomegalovirus-associated.

An approximately 120-subject validation cohort, separate from the approximately 670-subject first cohort, supplied the donors. The protocol was immunoSEQ multiplex PCR, while the TCRdb copy is restricted to in-frame clones and leaves out a portion. The table has around 150,000 clones, about 85% seen once. CDR3 size: 17 residues. The origin of this receptor is a man under 40 in good health and CMV-seropositive. The chain links TRBV21-1 to TRBJ1-3; the D call in the table, TRBD1, was not verified against the DNA. TRBV21-1 is annotated as a pseudogene. Material: PBMCs. CDR3 amino acids: CASSYRDRDPSGNTIYF. DNA for the CDR3: TGTGCCAGCAGCTACCGGGACAGGGACCCCTCTGGAAACACCATATATTTT.